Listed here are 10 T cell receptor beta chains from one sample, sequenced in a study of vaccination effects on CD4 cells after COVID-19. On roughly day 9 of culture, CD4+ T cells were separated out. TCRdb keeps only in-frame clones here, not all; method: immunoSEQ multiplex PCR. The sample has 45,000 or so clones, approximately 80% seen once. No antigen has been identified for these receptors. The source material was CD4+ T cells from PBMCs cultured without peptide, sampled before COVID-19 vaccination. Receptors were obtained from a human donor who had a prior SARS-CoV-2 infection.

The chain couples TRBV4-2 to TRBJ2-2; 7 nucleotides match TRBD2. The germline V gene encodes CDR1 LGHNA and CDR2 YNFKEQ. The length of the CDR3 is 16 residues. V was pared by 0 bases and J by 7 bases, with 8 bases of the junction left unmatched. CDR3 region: CASSQDPGGRLGELFF. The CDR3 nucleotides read TGTGCCAGCAGCCAAGATCCGGGAGGCCGGCTCGGGGAGCTGTTTTTT.

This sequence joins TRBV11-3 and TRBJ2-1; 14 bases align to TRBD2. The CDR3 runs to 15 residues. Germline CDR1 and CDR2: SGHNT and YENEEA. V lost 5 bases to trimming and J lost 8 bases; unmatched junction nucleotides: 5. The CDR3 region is CASSPGTSGSDEQFF. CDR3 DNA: TGTGCCAGCAGCCCAGGGACTAGCGGGAGTGATGAGCAGTTCTTC.

The CDR3: CASSDPRTGSNYGYTF. The CDR3 DNA follows: TGTGCCAGCAGTGACCCCCGGACAGGCTCTAACTATGGCTACACCTTC. V usage is TRBV6-1 and J usage is TRBJ1-2, with 7 bases that match TRBD1. Trimming removed 3 bases from V and 0 bases from J; junction bases left unmatched: 7. The CDR3 is made up of 16 amino acids. The germline CDR1 and CDR2 sequences are MNHNS and SASEGT.

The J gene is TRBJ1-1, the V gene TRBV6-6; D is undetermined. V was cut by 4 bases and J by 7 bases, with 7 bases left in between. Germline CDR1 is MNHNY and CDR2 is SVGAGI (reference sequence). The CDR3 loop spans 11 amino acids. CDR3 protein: CASSLGIEAFF. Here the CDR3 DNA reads TGTGCCAGCAGTTTAGGTATTGAAGCTTTCTTT.

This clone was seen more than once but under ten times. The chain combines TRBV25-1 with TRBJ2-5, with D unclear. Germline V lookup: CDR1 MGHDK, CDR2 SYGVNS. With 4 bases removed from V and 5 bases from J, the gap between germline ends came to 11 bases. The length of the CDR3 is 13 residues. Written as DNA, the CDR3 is TGTGCCAGCAGTGTTGGCTCGTTGGAGACCCAGTACTTC. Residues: CASSVGSLETQYF.

CDR3: CASSPLGDSGYTF. The CDR3 region has the DNA TGTGCCAGCTCACCATTGGGGGACTCAGGCTACACCTTC. The V and J genes are TRBV18 and TRBJ1-2; TRBD1 is a possible D gene (5 bases). CDR3 length: 13 amino acids. Trimming pared 2 bases from V and 8 bases from J, leaving 12 bases between. CDR1 is KGHSH, CDR2 LQKENI, per germline.

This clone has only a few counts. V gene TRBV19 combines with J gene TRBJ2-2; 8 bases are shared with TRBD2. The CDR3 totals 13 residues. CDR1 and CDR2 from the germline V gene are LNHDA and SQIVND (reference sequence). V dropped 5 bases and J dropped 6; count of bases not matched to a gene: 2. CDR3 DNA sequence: TGTGCCAGTAGTCGGCGGGGGGCCGGGGAGCTGTTTTTT. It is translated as CASSRRGAGELFF.

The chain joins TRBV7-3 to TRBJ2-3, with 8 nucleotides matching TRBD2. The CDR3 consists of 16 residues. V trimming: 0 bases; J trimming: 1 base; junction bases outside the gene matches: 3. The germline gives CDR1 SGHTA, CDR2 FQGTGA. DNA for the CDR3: TGTGCCAGCAGCTTAACGGCGGGAGGTCGCACAGATACGCAGTATTTT. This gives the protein CASSLTAGGRTDTQYF. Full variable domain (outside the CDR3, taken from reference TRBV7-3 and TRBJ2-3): GAGVSQTPSNKVTEKGKYVELRCDPISGHTALYWYRQSLGQGPEFLIYFQGTGAADDSGLPNDRFFAVRPEGSVSTLKIQRTERGDSAVYLCASSLTAGGRTDTQYFGPGTRLTVL.

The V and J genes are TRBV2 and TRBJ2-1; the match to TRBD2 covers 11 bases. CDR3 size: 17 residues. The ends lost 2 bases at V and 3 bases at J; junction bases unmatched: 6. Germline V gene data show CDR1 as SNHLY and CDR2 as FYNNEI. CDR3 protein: CASSETGLAGIYNEQFF. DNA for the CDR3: TGTGCCAGCAGTGAAACCGGACTAGCGGGTATCTACAATGAGCAGTTCTTC.

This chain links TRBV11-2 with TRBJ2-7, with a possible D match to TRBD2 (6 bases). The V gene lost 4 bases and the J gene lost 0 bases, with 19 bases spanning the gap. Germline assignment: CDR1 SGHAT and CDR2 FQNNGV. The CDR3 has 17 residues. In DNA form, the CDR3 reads TGTGCCAGCAGCTCATACCCCAAAGCGGGCAGCTCCTACGAGCAGTACTTC. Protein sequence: CASSSYPKAGSSYEQYF.